This T cell receptor beta chain came from a study of blood T cells in healthy people across ages. Comment on this clonotype: Its antigen remains unidentified.

Every donor provided roughly 9.1 milliliters of peripheral blood. Then a second PCR, running roughly 6 to 12 cycles, was carried out with a sample-barcoded 5' primer and a J-beta primer mix. Unique molecular identifiers of 12 random nucleotides labeled each cDNA. TCRdb ran MiXCR on the 5' RACE reads and lists one entry per CDR3 protein. The data contain about 1,400,000 distinct CDR3 sequences, around 59% of them seen just once; the ten biggest clones take up 6.7%. The CDR3 totals 13 residues. Trimming shortened V by 5 bases and J by 5 bases, and 13 bases separated the two germline ends. Per the germline V gene, CDR1 is SQVTM and CDR2 is ANQGSEA. Study-wide results and limits: Unsorted PBMC material precluded a definitive naive versus antigen-experienced comparison.

This clonotype originated in a man between 18 and 29 years old in good health. The rearrangement joins TRBV29-1 to TRBJ1-5; tentatively, D is TRBD1 (6 bases). Sequencing was carried out using blood. The CDR3, as DNA: TGCAGCGTTTCTACAGGGATAGATCAGCCCCAGCATTTT. It translates to CSVSTGIDQPQHF.